The clone carrying this T cell receptor beta chain was observed a few times. Its antigen is not identified. The data were obtained in a study of response to subunit inactivated influenza vaccine. Overall study findings and caveats: Authors suggested seasonal influenza vaccinations each recruit few new T cells.

Trimming left V 6 bases short and J 0 bases short, with 15 bases between. CDR1 is MNHEY, CDR2 SMNVEV, per germline (reference sequence). The CDR3 covers 16 residues. Each CDR3 protein gets one entry after TCRdb re-called the RT-PCR reads with MiXCR. There are some 300,000 distinct CDR3 sequences in the sample; 20% to 25% occur only once, and about a tenth lies in the top ten. The rearrangement uses TRBV27 and TRBJ2-1; no reliable D call. The starting material was PBMCs from blood, obtained about 20 months after vaccination. The clonotype comes from a man aged 50-75 years who received an inactivated influenza vaccine. CDR3 sequence: CASSNLLYSSYNEQFF. The CDR3 DNA sequence: TGTGCCAGCAGCAACCTACTTTACAGCTCCTACAATGAGCAGTTCTTC.